The text below deals with one T cell receptor (beta chain). The data were taken from a study of blood T cell repertoires in COVID-19. As for the study in general: The origin of the acute and convalescent COVID-19 samples was the United States, Italy and Spain. Nucleic acid was either cDNA or gDNA, and it came from T cells, B-cell-depleted T cells, or PBMCs.

Original data processing: Estimated nucleated cell counts came from reference gene primer amplification. Profiling relied on immunoSEQ multiplex PCR, and the TCRdb table lists in-frame clones only, not all of them. V and J calls and clone size are as listed in that table; D and trimming were resolved from the DNA. The sample shows about 94,000 clones, roughly 84% of them seen only once. The CDR3 extends over 14 amino acids. Trimming took 2 bases from V and 4 from J; bases not matched to a gene: 4. CDR1 is LGHDT and CDR2 is YNNKEL in the germline V gene (reference sequence). This TCR was recovered from a man aged 55 to 70 with acute or convalescent COVID-19. The rearrangement joins TRBV3-1 (or the pseudogene TRBV3-2) to TRBJ1-1; TRBD1 matches at 7 bases. Sequenced input: peripheral blood. DNA of the CDR3: TGTGCCAGCAGCCAAAACAGGGGAGTCACTGAAGCTTTCTTT. Translated: CASSQNRGVTEAFF.